The present T cell receptor (beta chain) was sequenced within a study of cytotoxic CD8 clonotypes in ibrutinib-treated CLL. As for the study in general: Response was recorded as partial in approximately 25 patients and complete in 2; at median approximately 63 months, 14 remained remitted and approximately twelve had progressed. When averaged across all of the samples, the counts came to approximately 280,000 productive templates and about 100,000 productive rearrangements.

Study-level points and caveats: Under treatment, the uncommon public clonotypes either contracted or remained stable.

The protocol was immunoSEQ multiplex PCR, while the TCRdb copy is restricted to in-frame clones and leaves out a portion. Of approximately 80,000 clones in the sample, about 86% were seen once. Germline-derived CDR1 and CDR2 are KGHSH and LQKENI. This CDR3 is 13 amino acids long. V lost 3 bases, J lost 9 bases, and 14 bases lay in between. Turning to this clone: No antigen is known for it.

Genomic DNA for TCR beta libraries, approximately 2 micrograms, came from cryopreserved PBMCs. The source is a human donor with chronic lymphocytic leukemia. The starting material was PBMCs, obtained before ibrutinib treatment. The chain carries TRBV18 and TRBJ1-2; D call uncertain. The CDR3 spells CASSPGPRISYTF. In DNA form, the CDR3 reads TGTGCCAGCTCACCCGGACCGCGCATTAGCTACACCTTC.